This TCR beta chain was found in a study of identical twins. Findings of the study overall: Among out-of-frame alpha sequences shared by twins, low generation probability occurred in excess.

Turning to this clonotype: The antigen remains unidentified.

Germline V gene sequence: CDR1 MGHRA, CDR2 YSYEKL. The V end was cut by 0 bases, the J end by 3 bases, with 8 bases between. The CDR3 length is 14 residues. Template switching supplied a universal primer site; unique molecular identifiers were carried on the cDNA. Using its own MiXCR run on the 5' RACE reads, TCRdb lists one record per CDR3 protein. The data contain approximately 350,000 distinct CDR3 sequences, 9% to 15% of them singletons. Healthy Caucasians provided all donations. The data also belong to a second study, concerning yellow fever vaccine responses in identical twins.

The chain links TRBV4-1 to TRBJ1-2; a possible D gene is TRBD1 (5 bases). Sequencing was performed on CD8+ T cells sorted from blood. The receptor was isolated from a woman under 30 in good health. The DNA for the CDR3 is TGCGCCAGCAGCCAAGATTTAGGGGACTATGGCTACACCTTC. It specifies CASSQDLGDYGYTF.